This T cell receptor beta chain was identified during a study of blood T cell repertoires in COVID-19. Study context: Whether acute or convalescent, the COVID-19 samples came from the United States, Italy and Spain. The cDNA or gDNA used as material had been derived from T cells, B-cell-depleted T cells, or PBMCs.

Methods used by the authors: Estimation of nucleated cell counts was performed using reference gene primer amplification. Repertoires were generated with immunoSEQ multiplex PCR, while TCRdb's copy carries only in-frame clones and drops some. The V and J calls and the clone size are those of that table, but D and trimming were determined from the DNA. The sample holds some 150,000 clones; roughly 82% are singletons and the top ten take roughly 8.1%. The CDR3 runs to 13 residues. Trimming removed 10 bases at V and 5 bases at J, with 14 bases between. Germline values: CDR1 MGHRA, CDR2 YSYEKL. The specimen sequenced was peripheral blood. This chain connects TRBV4-1 to TRBJ1-4; D is possibly TRBD1 (5 bases). This receptor was taken from a woman aged 70-85 years with acute or convalescent COVID-19. CDR3 residues: CATARTLNEKLFF. CDR3 DNA: TGCGCCACCGCGCGGACATTGAATGAAAAACTGTTTTTT.